This T cell receptor (beta chain) was profiled in a study of regulatory T cells in long-lasting Graves disease. Time point given: newly diagnosed GD, antithyroid drugs for less than 3 months. The TCR library was made from RNA extracted from PBMCs. The CDR3 covers 13 residues. Germline CDR1 is MGHDK and CDR2 is SYGVNS. Trimming pared 7 bases from V and 10 bases from J, leaving 14 bases between. The authors built TCR beta libraries using iRepertoire HTBI primers and Arm-PCR of CDR3 regions. Using its own MiXCR run on the multiplex PCR reads, TCRdb lists one record per CDR3 protein. The sample includes around 500,000 distinct CDR3 sequences, roughly a sixth of them seen just once. The same data also went into a second study, on T cells in Graves' hyperthyroidism and ophthalmopathy. That investigation notes: Also found in blood were most expanded thyroid clonotypes above 0.001. With a median lead of roughly 6.2 months before onset, the model predicted ophthalmopathy.

The TCR originated in a woman aged 35-65 years with Graves disease. The specimen was peripheral blood mononuclear cells (PBMCs), collected at new diagnosis, from a patient treated with antithyroid drugs. The V call is TRBV25-1, the J call TRBJ1-6; tentative D call: TRBD1 (5 bases). CDR3 sequence reads: CASTPGGYSPLHF. The DNA of the CDR3 is TGTGCCAGCACCCCCGGGGGGTACTCACCCCTCCACTTT.